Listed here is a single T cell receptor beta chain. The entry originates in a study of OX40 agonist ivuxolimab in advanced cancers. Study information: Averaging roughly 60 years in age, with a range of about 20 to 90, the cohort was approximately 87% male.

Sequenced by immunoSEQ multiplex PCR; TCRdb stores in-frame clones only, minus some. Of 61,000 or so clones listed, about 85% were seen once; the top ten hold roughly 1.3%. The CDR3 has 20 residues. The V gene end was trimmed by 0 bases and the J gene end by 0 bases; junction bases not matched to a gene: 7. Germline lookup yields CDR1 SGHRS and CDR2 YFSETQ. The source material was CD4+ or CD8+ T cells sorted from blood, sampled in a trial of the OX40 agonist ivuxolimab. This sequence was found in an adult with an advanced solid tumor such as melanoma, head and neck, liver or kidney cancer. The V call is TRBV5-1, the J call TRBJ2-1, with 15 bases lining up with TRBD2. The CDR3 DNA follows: TGCGCCAGCAGCTTGGATTTGTGGGGACTAGCGGGGGGCTCCTACAATGAGCAGTTCTTC. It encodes CASSLDLWGLAGGSYNEQFF.